This T cell receptor beta chain was documented in a study of blood T cell repertoires in COVID-19. Study-level background: Samples representing acute and convalescent COVID-19 were sourced from the United States, Italy and Spain. PBMCs, B-cell-depleted T cells, or T cells were the source of the cDNA or gDNA that made up the material.

This clone was seen only once. In the authors' workflow: Estimates of nucleated cell counts were drawn from the amplification of reference gene primers. Some clones are missing from TCRdb's copy, which holds only in-frame ones; the method was immunoSEQ multiplex PCR. The V and J calls and the clone size are those of that table, but D and trimming were determined from the DNA. In the table there are approximately 300,000 clones, roughly 91% of which are singletons. What was sequenced was peripheral blood. This clonotype was sampled from a man younger than 45 with acute or convalescent COVID-19.

CDR3 coding DNA: TGTGCCAGCAGCTTGGCACTCGACACCGGCGAGCAGTACTTC. Translated, it gives CASSLALDTGEQYF. V usage is TRBV7-9 and J usage is TRBJ2-7; no clear D. CDR1 is SEHNR, CDR2 FQNEAQ, per germline (reference sequence). This CDR3 contains 14 residues. The V gene lost 3 bases and the J gene lost 6 bases, with 15 bases spanning the gap.